Here is one TCR beta chain with its context. This clonotype was seen a handful of times. Its recognized antigen is unknown. Base qualities are missing; no much larger clone stands one base away. Libraries were made using 5' RACE. TCRdb lists the instrument as Illumina HiSeq 2000. The public reads were reprocessed in TCRdb via fastp at Q25 and MiXCR, keeping in-frame beta chains. Rows with a matching CDR3 protein are joined into one entry that keeps the most common DNA and genes. For this sample the table gives 2,500 to 3,500 distinct CDR3 sequences, of which less than 7.5% were detected only once. About 6.5% of the sample is in the top ten clones. The sample originates from a study (TCRdb year 2016). General notes on the study: The study investigated the origins of HIV persistence in individuals who naturally controlled HIV infection.

The sequence derives from a female donor with HIV. Sequencing used total memory T cells from blood PBMCs. The sample's cell subset or site label, decoded: transitional memory CD4+ T cells.

The CDR3 protein sequence reads: CASSGPGQGDSPLHF. Read as DNA, the sequence is TGTGCCAGCAGCGGGCCGGGACAGGGGGATTCACCCCTCCACTTT. This chain is built from TRBV5-8 and TRBJ1-6, and 11 junctional nucleotides match TRBD1. V is pruned by 4 bases and J by 8 bases, leaving 5 bases of the junction without a gene match. Based on the germline V gene, the CDR1 and CDR2 sequences are SGHTS and YDEGEE. The CDR3 runs 15 amino acids, cysteine and phenylalanine included. The read is trimmed to its CDR3 DNA, 45 bases read in frame from base 1.